This T cell receptor (beta chain) was documented in a study of T cells in narcolepsy. The study's findings and limits: Reportedly, autoreactive clonotypes were serially detected in patients' blood but not controls'. Autoreactive HCRT-specific and TRIB2-specific clonotypes were marked in same-patient CSF-versus-blood CD4+ comparisons. No autoreactive T cell clone sequences appeared in some memory CD4+ repertoires.

CDR3 length equals 16 residues. Trimming cost V 2 bases and J 1 base, with 15 bases left between them. Germline V CDR1 and CDR2: SGHRS, YFSETQ. Remarks on this clone: Antigen: not known.

Produced via immunoSEQ multiplex PCR; TCRdb's table is partial and in-frame only. The table includes some 20,000 clones, roughly 80% detected once. The TCR was taken from a human donor in good health. The source material was memory (CD45RA-) CD4+ T cells from blood. This chain connects TRBV5-1 to TRBJ2-5; D is possibly TRBD2 (5 bases). CDR3 loop: CASSFNAGELQETQYF. CDR3 bases: TGCGCCAGCAGCTTCAACGCCGGGGAACTCCAAGAGACCCAGTACTTC.